This T cell receptor (beta chain) was captured in a study of identical twins. General study findings and limits: There were fewer insertions in abundant cord blood beta clonotypes, but memory repertoires showed no such pattern. Among monozygotic twins, out-of-frame TCR alpha sharing exceeded what models predicted.

This clonotype occurred a few times. Its specificity is not known. Trimming at V came to 5 bases and at J to 4 bases, leaving 2 bases not matched to a gene. CDR1 is SGHVS and CDR2 is FQNEAQ in the germline V gene. This CDR3 is built from 13 residues. Unique molecular identifiers were present on the cDNA, which also gained a universal primer site by template switching. Each CDR3 protein gets one entry after TCRdb re-called the 5' RACE reads with MiXCR. The sample contains more than 200,000 distinct CDR3 sequences, roughly 9.4% of which appear only once. The sequence was obtained from a woman aged 18-29 years in good health. Sequencing was carried out using memory (CD45RO+) T cells sorted from blood. V gene TRBV7-8 combines with J gene TRBJ2-1; TRBD1 matches 7 bases. CDR3 region: CASSPGQYNEQFF. The CDR3, as DNA: TGTGCCAGCAGCCCGGGACAGTACAATGAGCAGTTCTTC.